The 8 T cell receptor beta chains presented below share a single source sample, sequenced in a study of T cells in Graves' hyperthyroidism and ophthalmopathy. Amplification yielded TCR beta CDR3 regions, with RNA transcripts as the source. RT-PCR in the first round (using the HTBI primer set) targeted the TCR CDR3. TCRdb reprocessed the multiplex PCR reads with MiXCR, giving one entry per CDR3 protein. The top ten hold 15% to 18% of the sample, which has around 690,000 distinct CDR3 sequences, around 15% seen once. Sequencing was done on a sample of blood. The receptors were sampled from a middle-aged man with Graves' hyperthyroidism.

V is TRBV5-5 and J is TRBJ1-1; 11 bases are shared with TRBD1. The CDR3 has 17 residues. J lost 4 bases, V lost 5 bases, and 13 bases had no gene match. Germline lookup yields CDR1 SGHKS and CDR2 YYEKEE (reference sequence). The DNA of the CDR3 is TGTGCCAGCAGTCCCGGGACAGGGACAGGGGGGGGCACTGAAGCTTTCTTT. Protein sequence: CASSPGTGTGGGTEAFF.

The table lists this clonotype with many counts. This sequence joins TRBV20-1 and TRBJ1-5; unclear D gene. The V gene lost 5 bases and the J gene lost 0 bases, with 11 bases spanning the gap. Germline values: CDR1 DFQATT, CDR2 SNEGSKA (reference sequence). This CDR3 spans 14 amino acids. The CDR3: CSAPADNSNQPQHF. CDR3 coding DNA: TGCAGTGCTCCGGCAGATAATAGCAATCAGCCCCAGCATTTT.

As DNA, the CDR3 is TGTGCCACCAGTGATTCACGGACTATTCAAGAGACCCAGTACTTC. Translation gives CATSDSRTIQETQYF. This chain joins TRBV24-1 and TRBJ2-5; TRBD2 is a possible D gene (6 bases). The V end lost 2 bases, the J end lost 2 bases, and 11 bases lay between the germline ends. Per the germline V gene, CDR1 is KGHDR and CDR2 is SFDVKD. The CDR3 runs 15 residues.

This sequence joins TRBV28 and TRBJ2-7, with D perhaps TRBD2 (7 bases). This CDR3 is built from 15 residues. V was pared by 6 bases and J by 0 bases, with 15 bases between. The germline gives CDR1 MDHEN, CDR2 SYDVKM. CDR3 coding DNA: TGTGCCAGCAGGGGGGGGGCGGGAAGCTCCTACGAGCAGTACTTC. As protein: CASRGGAGSSYEQYF.

This chain links TRBV2 with TRBJ2-7; 12 bases map to TRBD2. Germline loops: CDR1 SNHLY, CDR2 FYNNEI. J lost 7 bases, V lost 9 bases, and 10 bases had no gene match. This CDR3 contains 14 residues. The CDR3 reads CASSSQTSGGEQYF. CDR3 DNA sequence: TGTGCCAGTTCCTCCCAGACTAGCGGGGGTGAGCAGTACTTC. The variable domain in full, completed from reference TRBV2 and TRBJ2-7, reads EPEVTQTPSHQVTQMGQEVILRCVPISNHLYFYWYRQILGQKVEFLVSFYNNEISEKSEIFDDQFSVERPDGSNFTLKIRSTKLEDSAMYFCASSSQTSGGEQYFGPGTRLTVT.

At least ten counts were recorded for this clonotype. V gene TRBV7-9 combines with J gene TRBJ1-2, with D possibly matching TRBD1 (5 bases). The V gene lost 5 bases and the J gene lost 1 base, with 14 bases spanning the gap. Germline V CDR1 and CDR2: SEHNR, FQNEAQ (reference sequence). The CDR3 has 15 amino acids. This chain's CDR3 is CASSKQAVINYGYTF. The CDR3 region has the DNA TGTGCCAGCAGCAAACAGGCTGTCATTAACTATGGCTACACCTTC.

This clonotype was counted many times. The chain recombines TRBV28 with TRBJ1-1; D call uncertain. CDR3 length: 11 amino acids. Per germline, CDR1 MDHEN and CDR2 SYDVKM. V shed 7 bases and J shed 1 base, with 4 bases lying between them. CDR3 DNA sequence: TGTGCCAGCACCGGGAACACTGAAGCTTTCTTT. This translates into CASTGNTEAFF.

This clonotype was seen ten or more times. The chain recombines TRBV5-4 with TRBJ2-1; TRBD2 aligns across 7 bases. Germline assignment: CDR1 SGHNT and CDR2 YYREEE (reference sequence). CDR3 length equals 13 residues. The junction had 4 bases not matched to a gene; V was cut back by 0 bases and J by 10 bases. The chain's CDR3 is CASSLVTSREQFF. CDR3 nucleotides: TGTGCCAGCAGCTTGGTGACTAGCCGCGAGCAGTTCTTC.